Sequencing of this TCR beta chain was carried out in a study of CD8 T cells in Susac syndrome. Trimming removed 2 bases at V and 6 bases at J, with 1 base between. Germline-derived CDR1 and CDR2 are KGHSH and LQKENI. There are 11 residues in the CDR3. Study conclusions and caveats: The authors acknowledged that the study's TCR sequencing and HLA analysis involved relatively few individuals.

To note about this clonotype: Its antigen is not known.

RNA in amounts of roughly 0.5 to 1 ug was reverse transcribed with random hexamers. Across 54 Vbeta and 13 Jbeta, TCR beta CDR3 was amplified with immunoSEQ multiplex PCR. TCRdb passed the immunoSEQ multiplex PCR reads through MiXCR, listing each CDR3 protein once. Here the sample spans 250,000 to 300,000 distinct CDR3 sequences, 85% being singletons. TEMRA cells were enriched by FACS, while CD8+ and CD4+ T cells were obtained through a negative isolation that was performed magnetically. The source is a human donor with multiple sclerosis. The J gene is TRBJ1-4, the V gene TRBV18; D unclear. Specimen: CD8+ T cells from PBMCs. CDR3: CASSPDEKLFF. Written as DNA, the CDR3 is TGTGCCAGCTCACCAGATGAAAAACTGTTTTTT.